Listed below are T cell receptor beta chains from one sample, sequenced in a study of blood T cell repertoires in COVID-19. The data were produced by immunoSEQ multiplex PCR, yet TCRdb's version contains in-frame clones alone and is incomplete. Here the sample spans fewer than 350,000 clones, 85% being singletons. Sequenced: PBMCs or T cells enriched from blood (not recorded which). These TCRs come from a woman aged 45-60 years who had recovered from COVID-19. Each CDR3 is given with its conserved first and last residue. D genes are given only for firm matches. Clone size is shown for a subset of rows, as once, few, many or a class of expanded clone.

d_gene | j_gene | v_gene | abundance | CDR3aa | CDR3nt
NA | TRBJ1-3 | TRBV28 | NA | CASSLPSGNTIYF | TGTGCCAGCAGCCTACCCTCTGGAAACACCATATATTTT
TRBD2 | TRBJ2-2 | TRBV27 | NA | CASSWIGGIPGELFF | TGTGCCAGCAGTTGGATCGGGGGGATTCCCGGGGAGCTGTTTTTT
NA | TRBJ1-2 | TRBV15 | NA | CATSRGSNYGYTF | TGTGCCACCAGCAGAGGGAGCAACTATGGCTACACCTTC
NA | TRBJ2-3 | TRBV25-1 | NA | CASSERELATDTQYF | TGTGCCAGCAGTGAACGGGAGCTAGCCACAGATACGCAGTATTTT
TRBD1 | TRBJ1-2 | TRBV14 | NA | CASSQGFQGEANYGYTF | TGTGCCAGCAGCCAAGGCTTTCAGGGGGAAGCTAACTATGGCTACACCTTC
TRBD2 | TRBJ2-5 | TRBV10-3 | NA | CAISGASGGPLETQYF | TGTGCCATCAGTGGCGCTAGCGGGGGTCCTCTGGAGACCCAGTACTTC
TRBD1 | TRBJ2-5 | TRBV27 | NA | CASSLSGQGKTQYF | TGTGCCAGCAGTCTCTCAGGACAGGGGAAGACCCAGTACTTC
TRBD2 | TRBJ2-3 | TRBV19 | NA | CASSTLTSDTQYF | TGTGCCAGTAGTACCCTGACTAGCGATACGCAGTATTTT
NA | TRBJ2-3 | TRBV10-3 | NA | CAIREDTSTDTQYF | TGTGCCATCAGAGAAGATACTAGCACAGATACGCAGTATTTT
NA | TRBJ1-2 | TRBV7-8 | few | CASSLDSEIYGYTF | TGTGCCAGCAGCTTAGACTCTGAGATATATGGCTACACCTTC
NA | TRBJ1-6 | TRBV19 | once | CASSYFGGGSPLHF | TGTGCCAGTAGTTATTTCGGTGGAGGTTCACCCCTCCACTTT
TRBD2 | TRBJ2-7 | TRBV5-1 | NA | CASSKVSGEREQYF | TGCGCCAGCAGTAAGGTTAGCGGGGAGAGGGAGCAGTACTTC
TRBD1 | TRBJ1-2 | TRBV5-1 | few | CASRGGTGANYGYTF | TGCGCCAGCAGGGGTGGGACAGGCGCTAACTATGGCTACACCTTC
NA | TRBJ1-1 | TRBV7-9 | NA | CASSPGGYTEAFF | TGTGCCAGCAGCCCGGGGGGCTACACTGAAGCTTTCTTT
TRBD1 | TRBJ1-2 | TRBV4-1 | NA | CASSQDGDRVDYGYTF | TGCGCCAGCAGCCAAGATGGGGACAGGGTGGACTATGGCTACACCTTC
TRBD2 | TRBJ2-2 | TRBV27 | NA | CASSLSGGLRELFF | TGTGCCAGCAGTCTATCGGGGGGGTTAAGGGAGCTGTTTTTT
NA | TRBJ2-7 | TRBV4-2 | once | CASSQGSGRYEQYF | TGTGCCAGCAGCCAAGGAAGCGGGCGCTACGAGCAGTACTTC
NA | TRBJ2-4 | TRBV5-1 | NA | CASSPTDTLTKNIQYF | TGCGCCAGCAGCCCAACGGACACTTTAACCAAAAACATTCAGTACTTC
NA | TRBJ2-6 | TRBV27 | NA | CASSLWASGANVLTF | TGTGCCAGCAGTTTATGGGCCTCTGGGGCCAACGTCCTGACTTTC
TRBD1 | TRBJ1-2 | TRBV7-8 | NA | CASSLDRGTYGYTF | TGTGCCAGCAGTCTGGACAGGGGGACCTATGGCTACACCTTC
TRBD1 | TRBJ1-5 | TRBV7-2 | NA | CASSLTDRRPQHF | TGTGCCAGCAGCCTCACGGACAGGAGGCCCCAGCATTTT
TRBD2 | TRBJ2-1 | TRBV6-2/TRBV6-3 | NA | CASSYTGTSVNEQFF | TGTGCCAGCAGCTATACCGGGACTAGCGTCAATGAGCAGTTCTTC
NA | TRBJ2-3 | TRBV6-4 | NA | CASSDRTPDTQYF | TGTGCCAGCAGTGACCGAACACCAGATACGCAGTATTTT
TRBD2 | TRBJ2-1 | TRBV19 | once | CASSIIGTSGHVEQFF | TGTGCCAGTAGTATTATAGGGACTAGCGGGCACGTTGAGCAGTTCTTC
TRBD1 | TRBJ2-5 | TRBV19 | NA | CASNDGGTGKETQYF | TGTGCCAGTAATGATGGCGGGACAGGGAAAGAGACCCAGTACTTC
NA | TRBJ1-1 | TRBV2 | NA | CASSAGSGRRTEAFF | TGTGCCAGCAGTGCAGGGTCCGGGCGGCGGACTGAAGCTTTCTTT
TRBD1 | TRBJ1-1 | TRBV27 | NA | CASTEPFDRAKIPFEAFF | TGTGCCAGCACCGAACCCTTCGACAGGGCTAAGATCCCCTTTGAAGCTTTCTTT
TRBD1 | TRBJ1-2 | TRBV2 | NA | CASSQRPRAQGVSYTF | TGTGCCAGCAGCCAACGACCCCGCGCGCAGGGGGTTAGCTACACCTTC